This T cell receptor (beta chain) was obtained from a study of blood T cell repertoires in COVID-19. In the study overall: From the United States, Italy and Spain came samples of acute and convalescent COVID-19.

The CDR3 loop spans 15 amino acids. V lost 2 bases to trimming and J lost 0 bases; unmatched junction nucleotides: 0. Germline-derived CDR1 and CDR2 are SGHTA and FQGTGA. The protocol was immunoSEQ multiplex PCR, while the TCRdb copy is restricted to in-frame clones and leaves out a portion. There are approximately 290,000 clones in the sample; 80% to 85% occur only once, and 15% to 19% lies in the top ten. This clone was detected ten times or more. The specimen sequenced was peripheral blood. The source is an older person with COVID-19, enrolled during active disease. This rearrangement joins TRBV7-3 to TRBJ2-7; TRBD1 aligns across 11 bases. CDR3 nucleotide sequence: TGTGCCAGCAGCTTAGGGACAGGGGGCTCCTACGAGCAGTACTTC. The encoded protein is CASSLGTGGSYEQYF.